This T cell receptor (beta chain) was captured in a study of T cells after posttransplantation cyclophosphamide. A marrow graft followed busulfan-fludarabine conditioning, with cyclophosphamide on days +3 and +4. Study results and limitations: TRB overlap between skin or GI tissue T cells and blood was limited.

In this sample, this clone turned up many times. Its antigen is unknown. Germline V gene sequence: CDR1 SGHVS, CDR2 FQNEAQ. The CDR3 totals 17 residues. Trimming at V came to 4 bases and at J to 3 bases, leaving 14 bases not matched to a gene. Libraries were prepared by immunoSEQ multiplex PCR; TCRdb keeps only in-frame clonotypes and omits some of them. Recorded here are over 15,000 clones, with no singletons, and the ten leading clones hold around 0.56%. J is TRBJ2-5 and V is TRBV7-8; 7 nucleotides align to TRBD1. The specimen comprised PBMCs, sampled after allogeneic stem cell transplant with posttransplant cyclophosphamide. The TCR sequence derives from a female patient between 30 and 39 years old who received an allogeneic stem cell transplant from a related donor, was CMV-positive, and had no GVHD. Some T cells may be transferred from the graft donor. The CDR3, as DNA: TGTGCCAGCAGCTCCGGAGTCCAGGGGGTCCGGGAAGAGACCCAGTACTTC. Translating it yields CASSSGVQGVREETQYF.